This T cell receptor beta chain was captured by sequencing in a study of T cells in Graves' hyperthyroidism and ophthalmopathy. Whole-study context: It was at initial diagnosis, before any treatment, that peripheral blood was collected.

Uncontrolled infection, other autoimmune disease, pregnancy or lactation led to exclusion. Clinical symptoms, serum thyroxine, TRAb, thyroid ultrasound and orbital computed tomography informed diagnoses. This clonotype has a count of ten or more. Its antigen is not known. General study findings and limits: Blood also contained most expanded thyroid clonotypes above 0.001.

It was RNA transcripts that yielded the amplified TCR beta CDR3 regions. First-round RT-PCR of the TCR CDR3 relied on the HTBI primer set. TCRdb used MiXCR to reprocess the multiplex PCR reads, holding one entry per CDR3 protein. The sample records hundreds of thousands of distinct CDR3 sequences, less than 30% being singletons. The V gene end was trimmed by 0 bases and the J gene end by 5 bases; junction bases not matched to a gene: 11. The CDR3 covers 17 residues. CDR1 and CDR2 (germline): SGDLS, YYNGEE. V and J are TRBV9 and TRBJ1-1; TRBD1 aligns across 9 bases. This TCR derives from a man aged 35 to 55 with Graves' hyperthyroidism that later progressed to Graves' ophthalmopathy. Input material: blood. The CDR3, as DNA: TGTGCCAGCAGCGTAGGCGGGCCGGGACAGGGAGGAACTGAAGCTTTCTTT. Encoded protein: CASSVGGPGQGGTEAFF.